Described below is a single T cell receptor beta chain sequence and its context. The target of this receptor is not known. There are no base qualities to consult, and no much larger clone falls within one base. No immune events such as infections were documented for the healthy donors during the collection period. Blood repertoires from healthy donors were used as a training cohort for calibrating time-dependent variance in a beta-binomial model of differential abundance of T-cell clones. The training cohort included 10 healthy donors, of whom 3 were female and 7 were male. On average the donors were around 44 years old, and their ages spanned roughly 29 to 70 years. Obtained from a commercial supplier, whole blood was collected from each healthy donor at three time points set two to three weeks apart. Genomic DNA was extracted from unsorted whole blood for immunosequencing. The record originates from a study of identifying expanded T cells in peripheral blood (dated by TCRdb to the late 2010s). The study in broad terms: Four technical replicates, made by sequencing separate aliquots from the same pool of genomic DNA, were compared pairwise. The paper's findings and limits, for the study overall: Across all healthy donors, variance in clone template counts between approximately 2-week samples was found to increase significantly with total template count. The authors expected that biological variance in healthy repertoires might rise further over much longer intervals, such as months to years. The binomial model flagged around 1.2 differentially abundant clones between technical replicates but around 15 over roughly 2 weeks and around 19 over four weeks. Across all healthy-donor time intervals, the beta-binomial model significantly lowered both the number of clones called differentially abundant and the false-positive rate.

The junction shows trimming of 4 bases on V and 9 bases on J, plus 7 bases between the germline ends. According to the germline V gene, CDR1 reads SQVTM and CDR2 reads ANQGSEA. The CDR3 starts with the cysteine, ends with the phenylalanine, and has 10 residues. Here the CDR3 DNA is all that survives: 30 bases in frame from base 1. The immunoSEQ Assay, which uses bias-controlled multiplex PCR amplification of genomic DNA, was used to profile TCRbeta CDR3 regions. The authors' analysis ran thus. The absolute abundance of each unique TCRbeta CDR3 region was quantified after sequences were collapsed and filtered. Differential abundance was tested with two models: a binomial (Fisher-equivalent) model and a beta-binomial model that adds time-dependent variance fitted from healthy donors. Clones with fewer than 5 combined templates were excluded, and clones with Benjamini-Hochberg FDR below 0.01 were called differentially abundant. Using the form v = (b*log(k)+a)^2, the beta-binomial variance was modeled as a function of the total template count across the two samples. What TCRdb holds here is the immuneACCESS table cut down to in-frame rearrangements. Part of the clones is not present; checked against another copy, under half of the missing clones reflect an unresolved V gene, and the others are unexplained. The DNA gave D and trimming, while V, J and clone size come from that table. This sample lists around 100,000 clones; roughly 88% were detected once. The biggest ten clones account for more than 5.5% of the sample.

Sequencing used blood. The receptor was isolated from a person aged 18-70 years in good health. Recombination joined TRBV29-1 with TRBJ2-1; the D gene lacks a confident call. The nucleotide sequence reads TGCAGCGTTGGGTATAGTGAGCAGTTCTTC. Its coded protein is CSVGYSEQFF.